Listed below are T cell receptor beta chains from one sample, sequenced in a study of cytomegalovirus exposure and HLA in healthy donors. Method: immunoSEQ multiplex PCR; TCRdb's copy keeps in-frame clones and lacks some. The sample includes approximately 150,000 clones, about 75% seen only once; the top ten take 5% to 7%. Sequencing used PBMCs. These receptors were collected from a man aged 35-49 years in good health and CMV-seropositive. Each CDR3 is given with its conserved first and last residue. Each record gives: J gene, clone size, V gene, D gene, CDR3 protein, CDR3 DNA. A D gene is named only where the DNA matches it firmly. The size entry is marked missing in some rows and otherwise reads once, few, many or a size class.

TRBJ1-5	once	TRBV11-2	-	CASSLEANQPQHF	TGTGCCAGCAGCTTAGAGGCCAATCAGCCCCAGCATTTT
TRBJ2-3	-	TRBV10-3	TRBD2	CATTSGPQTDTQYF	TGTGCCACAACTAGCGGACCCCAGACAGATACGCAGTATTTT
TRBJ1-2	-	TRBV29-1	TRBD1	CSVINTGGNGYTF	TGCAGCGTGATTAATACAGGGGGAAATGGCTACACCTTC
TRBJ2-1	-	TRBV2	-	CASSPLGSRNNEQFF	TGTGCCAGCAGTCCACTAGGGAGCCGAAACAATGAGCAGTTCTTC
TRBJ2-7	-	TRBV7-3	TRBD2	CASSISSGTAYEQYF	TGTGCCAGCAGCATCTCTAGCGGTACAGCCTACGAGCAGTACTTC
TRBJ1-2	-	TRBV9	TRBD1	CASSAPRTGDYGYTF	TGTGCCAGCAGCGCCCCCCGGACAGGGGATTATGGCTACACCTTC
TRBJ2-4	few	TRBV28	-	CASSSRGAKNIQYF	TGTGCCAGCAGTAGCAGGGGTGCCAAAAACATTCAGTACTTC
TRBJ2-1	-	TRBV21-1	-	CASSNDSEQFF	TGTGCCAGCAGCAATGATAGTGAGCAGTTCTTC
TRBJ2-3	-	TRBV29-1	TRBD1	CSVRVGGITDTQYF	TGCAGCGTTCGGGTAGGGGGCATCACAGATACGCAGTATTTT
TRBJ2-5	once	TRBV5-1	TRBD1	CASSEGQLETQYF	TGCGCCAGCAGCGAGGGACAGCTAGAGACCCAGTACTTC
TRBJ2-7	-	TRBV6-1	TRBD1	CASSYDTGGLEQYF	TGTGCCAGCAGCTATGACACAGGGGGTCTCGAGCAGTACTTC
TRBJ1-2	-	TRBV5-5	-	CASSPSLAENYGYTF	TGTGCCAGCAGCCCCTCTTTGGCGGAGAACTATGGCTACACCTTC
TRBJ1-3	-	TRBV2	-	CASSEARGSGNTIYF	TGTGCCAGCAGTGAAGCACGGGGATCTGGAAACACCATATATTTT
TRBJ2-1	-	TRBV19	TRBD2	CASSGRLAGTYNEQFF	TGTGCCAGTAGTGGAAGACTAGCGGGAACCTACAATGAGCAGTTCTTC
TRBJ1-1	-	TRBV6-5	TRBD1	CASTGQGRTEAFF	TGTGCCAGCACGGGACAGGGGCGGACTGAAGCTTTCTTT
TRBJ1-1	-	TRBV14	TRBD1	CASSPRLGGPGGTEAFF	TGTGCCAGCAGCCCTCGGTTAGGGGGCCCCGGGGGAACTGAAGCTTTCTTT
TRBJ2-3	once	TRBV5-1	-	CASGAGGDTQYF	TGCGCCAGTGGTGCAGGAGGAGATACGCAGTATTTT
TRBJ2-7	-	TRBV7-3	TRBD1	CASSLEGTGGYEQYF	TGTGCCAGCAGCTTAGAGGGGACAGGGGGCTACGAGCAGTACTTC
TRBJ2-5	once	TRBV5-1	TRBD1	CASSTGQDRETQYF	TGCGCCAGCAGCACTGGACAGGATCGAGAGACCCAGTACTTC
TRBJ2-2	-	TRBV7-3	TRBD2	CASSLMLAGNTGELFF	TGTGCCAGCAGCTTAATGTTAGCGGGTAACACCGGGGAGCTGTTTTTT
TRBJ2-7	-	TRBV6-1	TRBD2	CASSEAGTSGYEQYF	TGTGCCAGCAGTGAAGCCGGGACTAGCGGCTACGAGCAGTACTTC
TRBJ2-5	-	TRBV5-1	-	CASSLGVSEETQYF	TGCGCCAGCAGCTTGGGCGTCTCTGAAGAGACCCAGTACTTC
TRBJ2-7	-	TRBV6-5	TRBD2	CASSFGLAGGYEQYF	TGTGCCAGCAGTTTCGGACTAGCGGGAGGCTACGAGCAGTACTTC
TRBJ2-1	-	TRBV14	-	CASSRGGINEQFF	TGTGCCAGCAGCCGAGGCGGGATTAATGAGCAGTTCTTC
TRBJ1-4	-	TRBV15	TRBD1	CATRDRGYEKLFF	TGTGCCACCCGGGACAGGGGGTATGAAAAACTGTTTTTT
TRBJ2-5	-	TRBV29-1	-	CSVSRETQYF	TGCAGCGTCTCCCGAGAGACCCAGTACTTC
TRBJ2-5	-	TRBV4-1	-	CASSQDWGKGGKTQYF	TGCGCCAGCAGCCAAGATTGGGGCAAGGGTGGGAAGACCCAGTACTTC
TRBJ2-3	-	TRBV9	-	CASSGGTTQYF	TGTGCCAGCAGCGGCGGGACTACGCAGTATTTT
TRBJ2-3	-	TRBV5-1	-	CASSRLGPADTQYF	TGCGCCAGCAGCCGTCTGGGGCCGGCAGATACGCAGTATTTT
TRBJ2-4	-	TRBV29-1	TRBD1	CSVEIGTGSPGGNSQYF	TGCAGCGTTGAAATCGGGACAGGGTCCCCGGGGGGAAACAGTCAGTACTTC
TRBJ2-7	-	TRBV10-1	TRBD2	CASSAGLAASYEQYF	TGCGCCAGCAGCGCGGGACTAGCGGCCTCCTACGAGCAGTACTTC
TRBJ1-2	-	TRBV6-5	-	CASSALGYGYTF	TGTGCCAGCAGTGCCCTCGGGTATGGCTACACCTTC
TRBJ2-5	-	TRBV6-5	-	CASRVGAEETQYF	TGTGCCAGCAGAGTGGGGGCTGAGGAGACCCAGTACTTC
TRBJ1-2	-	TRBV5-1	-	CASSSERGDGGFYTF	TGCGCCAGCAGCTCCGAACGGGGGGACGGGGGGTTCTACACCTTC
TRBJ1-2	few	TRBV30	-	CAWSAIGTYYGYTF	TGTGCCTGGAGTGCCATAGGGACTTACTATGGCTACACCTTC
TRBJ2-5	-	TRBV28	-	CASSLVGLGETQYF	TGTGCCAGCAGTTTGGTGGGCCTGGGAGAGACCCAGTACTTC
TRBJ2-3	-	TRBV6-1	TRBD2	CASSEEAGGPDTQYF	TGTGCCAGCAGTGAAGAAGCGGGAGGTCCCGATACGCAGTATTTT
TRBJ2-3	-	TRBV28	TRBD2	CASSSLGTSGETQYF	TGTGCCAGCAGTTCTTTAGGTACTAGCGGGGAGACGCAGTATTTT
TRBJ2-7	few	TRBV10-1	TRBD2	CASGTSGSREQYF	TGCGCCAGCGGGACTAGCGGGAGTAGGGAGCAGTACTTC
TRBJ2-5	-	TRBV9	-	CASSERPLRETQYF	TGTGCCAGCAGCGAGCGGCCGCTTCGGGAGACCCAGTACTTC
TRBJ2-7	-	TRBV11-3	-	CASSPGPGEQYF	TGTGCCAGCAGTCCCGGGCCGGGGGAGCAGTACTTC
TRBJ2-3	-	TRBV5-1	-	CASSLESSGTDTQYF	TGCGCCAGCAGCTTGGAGTCGAGCGGGACAGATACGCAGTATTTT